Sequencing of this T cell receptor beta chain was carried out in a study of cytotoxic CD8 clonotypes in ibrutinib-treated CLL. Some clones are missing from TCRdb's copy, which holds only in-frame ones; the method was immunoSEQ multiplex PCR. The repertoire holds roughly 130,000 clones, with around three quarters as singletons. Trimming cost V 2 bases and J 8 bases, with 16 bases left between them. CDR3 length equals 15 residues. Germline-derived CDR1 and CDR2 are KGHSH and LQKENI. PBMCs were cryopreserved, and roughly 2.1 micrograms of genomic DNA from them went into TCR beta libraries. This clone was counted a few times.

The input for sequencing was PBMCs, taken after 12 months of ibrutinib treatment. The gene calls are TRBV18 and TRBJ2-1; TRBD1 or TRBD2 may be the D gene (6 bases each). The TCR comes from a human donor with chronic lymphocytic leukemia. CDR3 loop: CASSPRSGGGDEQFF. The DNA of the CDR3 is TGTGCCAGCTCACCAAGGAGTGGGGGCGGGGATGAGCAGTTCTTC.